The clone carrying this T cell receptor beta chain was detected many times. This record comes from a study of molecular identifiers for immune sequencing clone quantification. Between the trimmed V and J ends, which lost 3 bases and 0 bases, there was a span of 17 bases. The CDR3 runs to 17 residues. Germline lookup yields CDR1 MDHEN and CDR2 SYDVKM. MiXCR, run by TCRdb on the PCR reads, gives a single entry per CDR3 protein. The sample contains around 480,000 distinct CDR3 sequences, about 26% of which appear only once. V usage is TRBV28 and J usage is TRBJ1-1, with no clear D. This TCR derives from a human donor in good health. Some libraries in this study had Jurkat cell RNA spiked in. Sequenced sample: naive CD8+ T cells from blood, with Jurkat cell RNA spiked in. Regarding subset: FACS-sorted CD8+CD4-CCR7+CD45RA+ naive T cells. The DNA for the CDR3 is TGTGCCAGCAGTTTGTGGAGGCCGGAGACCATGAACACTGAAGCTTTCTTT. Translating it yields CASSLWRPETMNTEAFF. The full variable domain, with the rest looked up from reference TRBV28 and TRBJ1-1, is DVKVTQSSRYLVKRTGEKVFLECVQDMDHENMFWYRQDPGLGLRLIYFSYDVKMKEKGDIPEGYSVSREKKERFSLILESASTNQTSMYLCASSLWRPETMNTEAFFGQGTRLTVV.